A single sample gave rise to the 3 T cell receptor beta chains below, sequenced in a study of metastatic and nonmetastatic thyroid tumors. Thyroid surgery had not been preceded by any treatment in any patient. TCRdb re-called clones via MiXCR from the PCR reads. The repertoire holds 25,000 to 35,000 clones, with about a tenth as singletons. Sequencing was performed on blood. The receptors derive from a female donor with papillary thyroid cancer or a benign thyroid nodule (not recorded which). Some clones in this sample may be carry-over from other donors' samples.

A remark on this clone: A single base separates this from a much larger clone, so it may be a read error. The CDR3 does not end in the conserved phenylalanine or tryptophan, so this is likely a read error. V usage is TRBV29-1 and J usage is TRBJ1-2, with no clear D. V lost 0 bases and J 1 base, leaving 12 bases between the germline ends. This CDR3 has 15 residues. Germline CDR1 reads SQVTM; CDR2 reads ANQGSEA. In DNA form, the CDR3 reads TGCAGCGTTGAAGATCTGCGGTCAGTTAACTATGGCTACACCCTC. Translating gives CSVEDLRSVNYGYTL.

The sample holds many counts of this clone. This chain uses TRBV7-9 with TRBJ2-7, with TRBD1 as a possible D gene (5 bases). CDR1 and CDR2 (germline): SEHNR, FQNEAQ (reference sequence). Trimming took off 2 bases at V and 2 bases at J, with 10 bases between the two ends. This CDR3 has 14 residues. The CDR3 nucleotides read TGTGCCAGCAGCTTAACAGGAGCCCCCTACGAGCAGTACTTC. Its translation: CASSLTGAPYEQYF.

This clone was seen repeatedly, ten times or more. The chain combines TRBV2 with TRBJ1-2, with TRBD1 as a possible D gene (5 bases). V gave up 6 bases and J gave up 7 bases, with 15 bases separating them. CDR1 and CDR2 from the germline V gene are SNHLY and FYNNEI. The CDR3 has 13 residues. CDR3 in amino acids: CASRKDRPSGYTF. As DNA, the CDR3 is TGTGCCAGCAGAAAAGACAGACCCTCTGGCTACACCTTC.